This T cell receptor (beta chain) was profiled in a study of early stage breast cancer tumors. About the study: Seven or eight ER+/PR+/HER2- tumors were invasive ductal; four were invasive lobular. Average read coverage per sample was about 10-fold. Notes on the study in general: Tumors had 2 to 3-fold higher T cell density than normal breast. Chain pairing and CD4, CD8 or FOXP3 expression were not captured.

The CDR3 is 13 amino acids. V dropped 3 bases and J dropped 3 bases, with 8 bases sitting between them. Germline CDR1 is KGHSH and CDR2 is LQKENI. Concerning this clone itself: The target antigen is unknown.

TCRdb's table, derived via immunoSEQ multiplex PCR, lists solely in-frame clones and lacks some. The sample carries 30,000 to 35,000 clones, just under 75% recorded once. The sample comprised blood. The receptor was isolated from a person in their 40s with breast cancer. The chain links TRBV18 to TRBJ1-2; D is unclear. DNA of the CDR3: TGTGCCAGCTCACCGCGGGGAGACTATGGCTACACCTTC. This codes for CASSPRGDYGYTF.